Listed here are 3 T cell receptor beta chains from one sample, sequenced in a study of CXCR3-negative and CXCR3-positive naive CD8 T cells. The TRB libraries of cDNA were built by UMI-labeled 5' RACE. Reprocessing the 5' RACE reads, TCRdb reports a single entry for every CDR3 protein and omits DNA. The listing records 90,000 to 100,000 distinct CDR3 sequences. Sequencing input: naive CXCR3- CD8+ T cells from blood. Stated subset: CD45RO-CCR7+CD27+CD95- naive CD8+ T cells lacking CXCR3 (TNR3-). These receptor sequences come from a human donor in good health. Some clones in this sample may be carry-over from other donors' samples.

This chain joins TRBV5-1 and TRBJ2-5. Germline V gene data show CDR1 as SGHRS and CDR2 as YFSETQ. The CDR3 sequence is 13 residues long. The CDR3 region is CASSLVFQETQYF.

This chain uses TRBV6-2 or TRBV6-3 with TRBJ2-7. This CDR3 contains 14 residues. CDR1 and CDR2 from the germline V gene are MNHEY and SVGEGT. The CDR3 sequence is CASSYVQSSYEQYF.

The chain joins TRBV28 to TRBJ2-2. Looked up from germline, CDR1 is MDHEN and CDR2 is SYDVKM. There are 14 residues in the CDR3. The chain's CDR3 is CASIRDGNTGELFF.